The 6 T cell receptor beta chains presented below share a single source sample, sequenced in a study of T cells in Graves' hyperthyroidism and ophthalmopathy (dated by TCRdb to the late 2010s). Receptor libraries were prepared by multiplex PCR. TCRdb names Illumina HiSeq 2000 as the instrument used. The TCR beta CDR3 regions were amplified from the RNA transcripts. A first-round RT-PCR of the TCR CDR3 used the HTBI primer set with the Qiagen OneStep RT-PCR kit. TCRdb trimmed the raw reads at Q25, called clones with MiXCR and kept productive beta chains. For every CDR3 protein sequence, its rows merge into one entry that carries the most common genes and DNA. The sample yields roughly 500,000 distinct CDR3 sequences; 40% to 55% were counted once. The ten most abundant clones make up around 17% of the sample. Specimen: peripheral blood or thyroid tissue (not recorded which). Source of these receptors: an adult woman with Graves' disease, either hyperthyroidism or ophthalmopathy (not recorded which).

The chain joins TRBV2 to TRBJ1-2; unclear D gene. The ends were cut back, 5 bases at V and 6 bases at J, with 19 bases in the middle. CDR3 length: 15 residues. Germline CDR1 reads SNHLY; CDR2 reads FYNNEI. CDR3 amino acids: CASSLMVWAEDGYTF. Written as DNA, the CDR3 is TGTGCCAGCAGTTTAATGGTTTGGGCCGAAGATGGCTACACCTTC.

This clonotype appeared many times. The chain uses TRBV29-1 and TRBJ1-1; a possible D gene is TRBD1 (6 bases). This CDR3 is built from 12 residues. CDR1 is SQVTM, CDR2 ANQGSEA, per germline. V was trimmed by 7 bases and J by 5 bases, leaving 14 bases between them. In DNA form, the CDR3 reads TGCAGCGCCAGGGGCTGGGGGACTGAAGCTTTCTTT. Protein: CSARGWGTEAFF.

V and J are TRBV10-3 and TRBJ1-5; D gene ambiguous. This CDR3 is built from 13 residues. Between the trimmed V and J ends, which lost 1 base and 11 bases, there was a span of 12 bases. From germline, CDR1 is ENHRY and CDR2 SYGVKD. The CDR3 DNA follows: TGTGCCATCAGTGAGTTTCCCGGTGAGACCCAGCATTTT. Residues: CAISEFPGETQHF.

In DNA, the CDR3 is TGTGCCAGCAGCGCTCGCGTTGGGCATTTCTCTGGAAACACCATATATTTT. Translation gives CASSARVGHFSGNTIYF. The chain employs TRBV7-6 and TRBJ1-3; D is uncertain. The germline V gene encodes CDR1 SGHVS and CDR2 FNYEAQ. This CDR3 has 17 amino acids. Trimming left V 5 bases short and J 0 bases short, with 17 bases between.

CDR3 coding DNA: TGTGCCAGCAGCCTTGATTCGGGAGGGGGTTCCTACGAGCAGTACTTC. Translation gives CASSLDSGGGSYEQYF. The chain employs TRBV7-2 and TRBJ2-7; 8 bases fit TRBD2. V lost 5 bases, J lost 1 base, and 10 bases stayed unmatched. CDR1 is SGHTA, CDR2 FQGNSA, per germline. The CDR3 has 16 amino acids.

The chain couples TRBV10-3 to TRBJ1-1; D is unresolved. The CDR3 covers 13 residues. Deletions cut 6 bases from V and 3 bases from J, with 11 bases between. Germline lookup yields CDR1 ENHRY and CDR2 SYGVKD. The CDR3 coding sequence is TGTGCCATCAGCATGTCACATCACACTGAAGCTTTCTTT. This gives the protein CAISMSHHTEAFF.